These T cell receptor beta chains were read from a single sample in a study of shared clonotypes between healthy human individuals. Libraries were prepared by immunoSEQ multiplex PCR; TCRdb keeps only in-frame clonotypes and omits some of them. The profile covers approximately 1,000,000 clones, with 78% appearing a single time and about 0.52% taken by the ten largest. The sequencing sample was made of memory CD4+ T cells from PBMCs. Source of these receptors: a man aged 18-30 years in good health. Some clones in this sample may be carry-over from other donors' samples. CDR3s include the opening cysteine and the closing phenylalanine or tryptophan. Fields, in order: clone size, V gene, J gene, D gene, CDR3 DNA, CDR3 protein. The D gene is left open where the match is weak. Part of the rows lack a size; the others show once, few, many or a class for expanded clones.

.	TRBV29-1	TRBJ1-1	.	TGCAGCGTTGAAGAGGTCGGAGGGGCTGGCGCTTTCTTT	CSVEEVGGAGAFF
.	TRBV28	TRBJ2-7	TRBD2	TGTGCCAGCAGTTTACCTGGACTAGCGGGAAGGTCCTACGAGCAGTACTTC	CASSLPGLAGRSYEQYF
.	TRBV7-9	TRBJ1-1	.	TGTGCCAGCAGCCACGCTTGGAGGGAGAACACTGAAGCTTTCTTT	CASSHAWRENTEAFF
.	TRBV28	TRBJ2-7	.	TGTGCCAGCCAACGAGTGGGGGTCTACGAGCAGTACTTC	CASQRVGVYEQYF
.	TRBV5-1	TRBJ2-7	.	TGCGCCAGCAGCTTTTTACCCGGGACAGCGGGTAGGGAGCAGTACTTC	CASSFLPGTAGREQYF
.	TRBV14	TRBJ2-1	.	TGTGCCAGCAGCCAAGATTGGCGGCTTGAGCAGTTCTTC	CASSQDWRLEQFF
.	TRBV29-1	TRBJ2-7	.	TGCAGCGTTGTGGGGGGCAGCGGCGAGCAGTACTTC	CSVVGGSGEQYF
.	TRBV7-8	TRBJ1-3	.	TGTGCCAGCAGCTTACTACAGGGAATCGGCACCATATATTTT	CASSLLQGIGTIYF
.	TRBV4-2	TRBJ2-5	.	TGTGCCAGCAGCCAAGACCCGATGCAGACCCAGTACTTC	CASSQDPMQTQYF
.	TRBV7-8	TRBJ1-4	TRBD1	TGTGCCAGCAGCACTCGGGACAGGGATCGGAAACTGTTTTTT	CASSTRDRDRKLFF
.	TRBV7-2	TRBJ2-1	TRBD2	TGTGCCAGCAGCTGGGGGACTAGCGTACCGTCCCCGAAGAATGAGCAGTTCTTC	CASSWGTSVPSPKNEQFF
.	TRBV4-2	TRBJ2-1	TRBD2	TGTGCCAGCAGCCAACAACCGACTAGCGGGGGGTACAATGAGCAGTTCTTC	CASSQQPTSGGYNEQFF
.	TRBV5-4	TRBJ2-2	.	TGTGCCAGCAAGAGGAATCTAGCCTCGAACACCGGGGAGCTGTTTTTT	CASKRNLASNTGELFF
.	TRBV28	TRBJ2-7	.	TGTGCCAGCAGAGAAGAGGGTAGCTCCTACGAGCAGTACTTC	CASREEGSSYEQYF
.	TRBV6-1	TRBJ2-2	.	TGTGCCAGCAGTGCCTATTTGGACACCGGGGAGCTGTTTTTT	CASSAYLDTGELFF
.	TRBV18	TRBJ2-5	TRBD2	TGTGCCAGCTCAGGGCGGGAGGGAAATGAGACCCAGTACTTC	CASSGREGNETQYF
.	TRBV4-3	TRBJ2-1	TRBD1	TGCGCCAGCAGCCAAGAGGACAGGAGTAATGAGCAGTTCTTC	CASSQEDRSNEQFF
.	TRBV7-2	TRBJ2-7	TRBD2	TGTGCCAGCAGCTTAGAGGGGACTAGCGGCTCCTACGAGCAGTACTTC	CASSLEGTSGSYEQYF
.	TRBV15	TRBJ2-3	.	TGTGCCACCAGCCCAGGACGGGATTCAGATACGCAGTATTTT	CATSPGRDSDTQYF
.	TRBV19	TRBJ1-5	.	TGTGCCCCGAGGGTTCCTAGCAATCAGCCCCAGCATTTT	CAPRVPSNQPQHF
.	TRBV5-4	TRBJ2-1	.	TGTGCCAGCAGCGAGAGAAGGGATGAGCAGTTCTTC	CASSERRDEQFF
.	TRBV6-5	TRBJ2-7	TRBD2	TGTGCCAGCAGTCGGACTAGCGAACTCTACGAGCAGTACTTC	CASSRTSELYEQYF
.	TRBV9	TRBJ2-3	TRBD2	TGTGCCAGCAGCCCGGGGGGGGGCTACACAGATACGCAGTATTTT	CASSPGGGYTDTQYF
few	TRBV7-2	TRBJ1-2	TRBD1	TGTGCCAGCAGCACCCGGGACAGGGACGGCTACACCTTC	CASSTRDRDGYTF
.	TRBV27	TRBJ2-1	TRBD2	TGTGCCAGCAGGCCAAAAAGGGACGGGACTAGCGGGAGGAGGCCGTTCTTC	CASRPKRDGTSGRRPFF
.	TRBV7-3	TRBJ2-3	TRBD2	TGTGCCAGCAGCATCGGGACTAGCGGGGGGAGCCAGTATTTT	CASSIGTSGGSQYF
.	TRBV7-9	TRBJ2-5	.	TGTGCCAGCAGCTTAGGGGCTAGCTTGGCGGAGACCCAGTACTTC	CASSLGASLAETQYF
few	TRBV28	TRBJ1-5	.	TGTGCCAGCAGTGATTATAGCAATCAGCCCCAGCATTTT	CASSDYSNQPQHF
.	TRBV28	TRBJ1-3	.	TGTGCCAGCAGTCCGGTGGGGGCCGCTGGAAACACCATATATTTT	CASSPVGAAGNTIYF
once	TRBV9	TRBJ2-3	.	TGTGCCAGCACCTCAGACCCCCAGGGCACAGATACGCAGTATTTT	CASTSDPQGTDTQYF
.	TRBV28	TRBJ2-2	.	TGTGCCAGCAGTTTCCGGCTAGCTGGGGAGCTGTTTTTT	CASSFRLAGELFF
.	TRBV5-1	TRBJ1-1	.	TGCGCCAGCACCACTCTCACGGGTGAAGCTTTCTTT	CASTTLTGEAFF
.	TRBV27	TRBJ2-1	.	TGTGCCAGCAGCCGTGGGGGCACAGAGCAGTTCTTC	CASSRGGTEQFF
few	TRBV10-1	TRBJ2-1	.	TGCGCCAGCAGTGAAGGGATCGGAACTAGGAGTGGTAATGAGCAGTTCTTC	CASSEGIGTRSGNEQFF
.	TRBV28	TRBJ1-5	TRBD1	TGTGCCAGCAGTCGCAGACAGGGGACAAGCAATCAGCCCCAGCATTTT	CASSRRQGTSNQPQHF
.	TRBV18	TRBJ2-3	.	TGTGCCAGCTCACCAATAGGCGGAGAAGATACGCAGTATTTT	CASSPIGGEDTQYF
.	TRBV5-6	TRBJ2-2	TRBD1	TGTGCCAGCAGCCGGACAGGGGGCACCGGGGAGCTGTTTTTT	CASSRTGGTGELFF
.	TRBV28	TRBJ2-1	.	TGTGCCAGCAGTCCGTATCATGACAGTGGCGAGCAGTTCTTC	CASSPYHDSGEQFF
once	TRBV10-3	TRBJ1-4	.	TGTGCCACCTCCCGGGACACTAATGAAAAACTGTTTTTT	CATSRDTNEKLFF
many	TRBV10-3	TRBJ2-2	TRBD2	TGTGCCATCAGTGGAGGACTAGCGGGACCGGGCACCGGGGAGCTGTTTTTT	CAISGGLAGPGTGELFF
.	TRBV5-1	TRBJ2-3	.	TGCGCCAGCAGCCCCTCGGGGAGCGGCACAGATGCGCAGTATTTT	CASSPSGSGTDAQYF
.	TRBV28	TRBJ2-1	TRBD2	TGTGCCAGCAGTTCCCTTGGTAGCGGGAACTACAATGAGCAGTTCTTC	CASSSLGSGNYNEQFF
.	TRBV6-5	TRBJ2-7	TRBD2	TGTGCCTCTTCAGGCGGGGGAGGGAACTCCTACGAGCAGTACTTC	CASSGGGGNSYEQYF
.	TRBV7-9	TRBJ2-5	.	TGTGCCAGCAGCCCCCGGGGTTACGGGACGCAGGGAGAGACCCAGTACTTC	CASSPRGYGTQGETQYF
.	TRBV25-1	TRBJ2-3	.	TGTGCCAGCAGTCTGGGGGGTCCCGCGTTCACAGATACGCAGTATTTT	CASSLGGPAFTDTQYF
.	TRBV7-9	TRBJ1-4	.	TGTGCCAGCAGCTTAGATTTCGGGCAGGCTAATGAAAAACTGTTTTTT	CASSLDFGQANEKLFF
.	TRBV2	TRBJ1-4	TRBD1	TGTGCCAGCAGACGTAGACAGGGGGCGCAAACTAATGAAAAACTGTTTTTT	CASRRRQGAQTNEKLFF
.	TRBV9	TRBJ2-3	TRBD1	TGTGCCAGCAGCGCCCACAGGGGTGCCCACACAGATACGCAGTATTTT	CASSAHRGAHTDTQYF
.	TRBV27	TRBJ2-6	.	TGTGCCAGCTGCGAGTGGAACTCTGGGGCCAACGTCCTGACTTTC	CASCEWNSGANVLTF
.	TRBV10-3	TRBJ2-7	TRBD1	TGTGCCATCAGTGAGGGACAGGAGAACTACGAGCAGTACTTC	CAISEGQENYEQYF
once	TRBV9	TRBJ2-1	.	TGTGCCAGCAGCGTAGCCGCGGGGAGGGGGCACAATGAGCAGTTCTTC	CASSVAAGRGHNEQFF
.	TRBV27	TRBJ2-7	.	TGTGCCAGCAGTTCAACAGGGCTACTGGAGCAGTACTTC	CASSSTGLLEQYF
once	TRBV6-5	TRBJ2-3	.	TGTGCCAGCAAGCGCAACGGCCCCACAGATACGCAGTATTTT	CASKRNGPTDTQYF
.	TRBV6-1	TRBJ2-1	TRBD1	TGTGCCAGCAGTTTTACAGGGGGCAATGAGCAGTTCTTC	CASSFTGGNEQFF
.	TRBV30	TRBJ2-4	.	TGTGCCTGGGCGGCAAGGGACATTCAGTACTTC	CAWAARDIQYF